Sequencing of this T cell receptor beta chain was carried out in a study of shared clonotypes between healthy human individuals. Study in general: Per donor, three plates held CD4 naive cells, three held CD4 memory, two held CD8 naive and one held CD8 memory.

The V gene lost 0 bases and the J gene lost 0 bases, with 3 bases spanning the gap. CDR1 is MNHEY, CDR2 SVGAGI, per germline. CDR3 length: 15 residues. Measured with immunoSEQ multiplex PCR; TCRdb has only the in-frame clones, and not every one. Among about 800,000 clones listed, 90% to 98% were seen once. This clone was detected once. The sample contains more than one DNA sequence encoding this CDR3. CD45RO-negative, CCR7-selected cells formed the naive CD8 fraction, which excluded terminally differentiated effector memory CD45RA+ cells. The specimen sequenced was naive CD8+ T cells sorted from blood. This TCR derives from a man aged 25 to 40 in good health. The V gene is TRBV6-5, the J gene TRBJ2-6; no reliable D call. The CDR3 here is CASSYSVSGANVLTF. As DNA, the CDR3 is TGTGCCAGCAGTTACTCGGTCTCTGGGGCCAACGTCCTGACTTTC.